The 22 T cell receptor beta chains given below trace back to one sample, sequenced in a study of shared clonotypes between healthy human individuals. The data were produced by immunoSEQ multiplex PCR, yet TCRdb's version contains in-frame clones alone and is incomplete. The data contain about 700,000 clones, about 90% of them seen just once; the ten biggest clones take up 24%. Naive CD8 cells, CD45RO-negative and positively selected for CCR7, excluded terminally differentiated effector memory CD45RA+ cells. Source material: naive CD8+ T cells sorted from blood. These receptors were taken from a man younger than 40 in good health.

V usage is TRBV27 and J usage is TRBJ2-7, with D perhaps TRBD2 (6 bases). Trimming removed 6 bases at V and 3 bases at J, with 15 bases between. Germline V gene sequence: CDR1 MNHEY, CDR2 SMNVEV (reference sequence). The CDR3 is 14 amino acids. Here the CDR3 DNA reads TGTGCCAGCAGAGGTGGGGGGAATTACTACGAGCAGTACTTC. This translates into CASRGGGNYYEQYF.

This clone was counted a few times. The gene calls are TRBV6-4 and TRBJ2-1; the D is unclear. Deletions cut 0 bases from V and 6 bases from J, with 6 bases between. The CDR3 is 13 residues long. Germline-derived CDR1 and CDR2 are MRHNA and SNTAGT. CDR3 protein: CASSDSDVNEQFF. The CDR3 bases are TGTGCCAGCAGTGACTCGGACGTCAATGAGCAGTTCTTC.

V gene TRBV9 combines with J gene TRBJ2-3, with 9 bases aligning to TRBD2. Per germline, CDR1 SGDLS and CDR2 YYNGEE. V was pared by 0 bases and J by 2 bases, with 4 bases of the junction left unmatched. CDR3 length equals 16 residues. The CDR3 is CASSVGTSANTDTQYF. The CDR3 DNA sequence: TGTGCCAGCAGCGTAGGGACTAGCGCGAACACAGATACGCAGTATTTT.

The genes are TRBV5-6 and TRBJ2-7, with a weak D call TRBD1 (6 bases). The CDR3 is 11 residues long. The germline gives CDR1 SGHDT, CDR2 YYEEEE. Deletions cut 4 bases from V and 5 bases from J, with 7 bases between. The CDR3 loop is CASSGGDEQYF. DNA for the CDR3: TGTGCCAGCAGCGGGGGCGACGAGCAGTACTTC.

The chain is built from TRBV7-9 and TRBJ2-2, with TRBD1 as a possible D gene (5 bases). The germline V gene encodes CDR1 SEHNR and CDR2 FQNEAQ (reference sequence). The CDR3 has 16 residues. Trimming removed 5 bases from V and 4 bases from J, with 17 bases in between. CDR3 sequence: CASSPPSGMVTGELFF. The CDR3 coding sequence is TGTGCCAGCAGCCCTCCCTCAGGGATGGTCACCGGGGAGCTGTTTTTT.

The CDR3 spells CASSVDTNYGYTF. In nucleotides, the CDR3 is TGTGCCAGCAGCGTAGATACTAACTATGGCTACACCTTC. The gene calls are TRBV9 and TRBJ1-2; D is uncertain. CDR3 size: 13 residues. V shed 0 bases and J shed 0 bases, with 3 bases lying between them. From germline, CDR1 is SGDLS and CDR2 YYNGEE.

CDR3 nucleotides: TGTGCCAGCAGGCAGGGTGTGGGGGGCTATGGCTACACCTTC. Its translation: CASRQGVGGYGYTF. The V call is TRBV28, the J call TRBJ1-2; D perhaps matches TRBD1 (5 bases). This CDR3 is 14 amino acids long. Germline V gene data show CDR1 as MDHEN and CDR2 as SYDVKM. Trimming removed 6 bases at V and 4 bases at J, with 15 bases between.

V gene TRBV19 combines with J gene TRBJ1-5; D is undetermined. The CDR3 extends over 15 amino acids. The V end was cut by 0 bases, the J end by 1 base, with 7 bases between. CDR1 LNHDA and CDR2 SQIVND come from the germline V gene (reference sequence). CDR3 sequence: CASSIDRQSNQPQHF. The CDR3 region has the DNA TGTGCCAGTAGTATAGATCGGCAGAGCAATCAGCCCCAGCATTTT.

Regarding this clone: Other DNA variants within this sample encode the same CDR3. The genes are TRBV29-1 and TRBJ2-1; 7 bases align to TRBD2. CDR3 size: 14 residues. Per the germline V gene, CDR1 is SQVTM and CDR2 is ANQGSEA. The J segment lost 0 bases and the V segment lost 5 bases, leaving 4 bases of the junction unmatched. The CDR3 loop is CSVLGGSSYNEQFF. For the CDR3, the DNA is TGCAGCGTTCTCGGGGGGAGCTCCTACAATGAGCAGTTCTTC.

The chain employs TRBV28 and TRBJ2-3; 9 bases are shared with TRBD2. The germline gives CDR1 MDHEN, CDR2 SYDVKM. Germline trimming cut 6 bases from V and 2 bases from J; bases unmatched to any gene: 15. The CDR3 covers 18 residues. The CDR3 DNA reads as TGTGCCAGCAGCCTCATCGTACTAGCGGGTCAACACACAGATACGCAGTATTTT. It translates to CASSLIVLAGQHTDTQYF.

This chain connects TRBV7-9 to TRBJ2-1; the match to TRBD2 covers 10 bases. The CDR3 covers 18 residues. Per germline, CDR1 SEHNR and CDR2 FQNEAQ (reference sequence). The ends lost 3 bases at V and 1 base at J; junction bases unmatched: 9. CDR3 DNA: TGTGCCAGCAGCTTGCGGCTAGCGGGAGAAATTTCCTACAATGAGCAGTTCTTC. This encodes CASSLRLAGEISYNEQFF.

The rearrangement links TRBV7-9 to TRBJ2-7; D is perhaps TRBD1 (5 bases). Germline lookup yields CDR1 SEHNR and CDR2 FQNEAQ (reference sequence). Trimming removed 11 bases from V and 2 bases from J, with 19 bases in between. The CDR3 contains 14 residues. CDR3 bases: TGTGCCGGCTCTCCCCTCGACAGAGCCTACGAGCAGTACTTC. It encodes CAGSPLDRAYEQYF.

The chain is built from TRBV29-1 and TRBJ2-1; tentatively, D is TRBD2 (5 bases). Per the germline V gene, CDR1 is SQVTM and CDR2 is ANQGSEA. V gave up 7 bases and J gave up 6 bases, with 16 bases separating them. This CDR3 is built from 13 residues. Here the CDR3 DNA reads TGCAGCGCAAAAACTAGAAACTTCAATGAGCAGTTCTTC. Amino acids: CSAKTRNFNEQFF.

This chain joins TRBV12-5 and TRBJ2-1; D not resolved. CDR3 length: 13 amino acids. Germline CDR1 reads LGHNT; CDR2 reads FRNRAP. V lost 0 bases, J lost 1 base, and 1 base lay in between. The CDR3 loop reads CASGLVSYNEQFF. In DNA form, the CDR3 reads TGTGCTAGTGGTTTGGTATCCTACAATGAGCAGTTCTTC.

The CDR3 spells CASSLGQGKVEAFF. The CDR3 region has the DNA TGTGCCAGCAGCTTAGGACAGGGGAAGGTTGAAGCTTTCTTT. The gene calls are TRBV11-2 and TRBJ1-1; 8 bases align to TRBD1. The V gene end was trimmed by 1 base and the J gene end by 7 bases; junction bases not matched to a gene: 5. Germline CDR1 reads SGHAT; CDR2 reads FQNNGV. The CDR3 covers 14 residues.

The gene calls are TRBV5-1 and TRBJ2-2; 9 bases fit TRBD2. Germline values: CDR1 SGHRS, CDR2 YFSETQ. CDR3 length: 16 amino acids. Trimming removed 7 bases from V and 3 bases from J; junction bases left unmatched: 10. The CDR3 is CASWSGRNSDTGELFF. The CDR3 region has the DNA TGCGCCAGCTGGAGCGGGAGGAATTCGGACACCGGGGAGCTGTTTTTT.

V usage is TRBV7-9 and J usage is TRBJ2-2; 8 nucleotides align to TRBD1. This CDR3 region has 14 residues. Germline assignment: CDR1 SEHNR and CDR2 FQNEAQ (reference sequence). The V segment lost 4 bases and the J segment 6 bases; nucleotides outside the gene matches: 4. CDR3 coding DNA: TGTGCCAGCAGCTCGACAGGGGTGGCCGGGGAGCTGTTTTTT. This gives the protein CASSSTGVAGELFF.

In its sample, this clone was seen a few times. The gene calls are TRBV10-1 and TRBJ2-7; 15 bases are a match to TRBD2. J gave up 6 bases and V 9 bases, and 3 bases lay outside the gene matches. Germline V gives CDR1 WNHNN, CDR2 SYGVQD (reference sequence). CDR3 length equals 13 residues. The CDR3, as DNA: TGCGCCAGTGGACTAGCGGGAGGGCCCGAGCAGTACTTC. Protein: CASGLAGGPEQYF.

This sequence joins TRBV7-3 and TRBJ2-1; 12 bases line up with TRBD2. This CDR3 comprises 16 residues. Germline values: CDR1 SGHTA, CDR2 FQGTGA. V gave up 5 bases and J gave up 0 bases; unmatched junction bases: 2. The CDR3 DNA reads TGTGCCAGCAGCACGACTAGCGGGAGCTCCTACAATGAGCAGTTCTTC. Residues: CASSTTSGSSYNEQFF.

CDR3 bases: TGTGCCAGCAGCCTCGGACAGGGGACAAGTCCTAACTATGGCTACACCTTC. Protein: CASSLGQGTSPNYGYTF. This rearrangement joins TRBV7-9 to TRBJ1-2; 9 nucleotides match TRBD1. Germline trimming cut 5 bases from V and 0 bases from J; bases unmatched to any gene: 10. The CDR3 totals 17 residues. Germline V gene sequence: CDR1 SEHNR, CDR2 FQNEAQ (reference sequence).

The V gene is TRBV27, the J gene TRBJ2-3; 8 nucleotides line up with TRBD2. Germline trimming cut 6 bases from V and 0 bases from J; bases unmatched to any gene: 5. This CDR3 is built from 15 residues. Per germline, CDR1 MNHEY and CDR2 SMNVEV (reference sequence). The CDR3 here is CASRKGLASTDTQYF. CDR3 coding DNA: TGTGCCAGCAGAAAAGGACTAGCAAGCACAGATACGCAGTATTTT.

The chain is built from TRBV6-5 and TRBJ2-2; maybe TRBD1 (6 bases). The germline gives CDR1 MNHEY, CDR2 SVGAGI. V dropped 2 bases and J dropped 0 bases, with 10 bases sitting between them. The CDR3 loop spans 16 amino acids. The CDR3 nucleotides are TGTGCCAGCAGTTACGACAACAGGGCGAACACCGGGGAGCTGTTTTTT. Translation: CASSYDNRANTGELFF.